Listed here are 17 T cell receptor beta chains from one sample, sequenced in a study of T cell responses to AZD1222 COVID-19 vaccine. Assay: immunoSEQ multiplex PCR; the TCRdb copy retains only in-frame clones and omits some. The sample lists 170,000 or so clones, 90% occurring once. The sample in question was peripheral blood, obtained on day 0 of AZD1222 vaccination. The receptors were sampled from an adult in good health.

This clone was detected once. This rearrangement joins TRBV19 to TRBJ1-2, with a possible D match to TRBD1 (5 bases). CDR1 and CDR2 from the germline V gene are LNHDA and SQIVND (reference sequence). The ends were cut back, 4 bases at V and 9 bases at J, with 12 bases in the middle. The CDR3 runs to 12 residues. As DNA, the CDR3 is TGTGCCAGTAGTACGGGGCAGAGGAGCTACACCTTC. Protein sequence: CASSTGQRSYTF.

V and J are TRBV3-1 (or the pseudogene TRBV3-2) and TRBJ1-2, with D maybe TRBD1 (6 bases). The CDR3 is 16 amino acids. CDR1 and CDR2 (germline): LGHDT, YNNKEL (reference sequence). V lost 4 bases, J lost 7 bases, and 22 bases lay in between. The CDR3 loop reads CASSPRSGGRVLGYTF. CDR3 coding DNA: TGTGCCAGCAGCCCGAGATCCGGGGGGCGCGTTCTTGGCTACACCTTC.

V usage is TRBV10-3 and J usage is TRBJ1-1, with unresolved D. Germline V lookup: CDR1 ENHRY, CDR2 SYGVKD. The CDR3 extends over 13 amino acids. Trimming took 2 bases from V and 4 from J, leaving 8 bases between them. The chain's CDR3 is CAISESGVTEAFF. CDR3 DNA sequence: TGTGCCATCAGTGAGAGTGGTGTCACTGAAGCTTTCTTT.

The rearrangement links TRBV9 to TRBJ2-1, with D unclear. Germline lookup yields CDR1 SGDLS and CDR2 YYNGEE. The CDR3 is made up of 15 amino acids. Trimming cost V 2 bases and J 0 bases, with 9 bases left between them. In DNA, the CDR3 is TGTGCCAGCAGCGTCGGACGAGGCTCCTACAATGAGCAGTTCTTC. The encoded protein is CASSVGRGSYNEQFF.

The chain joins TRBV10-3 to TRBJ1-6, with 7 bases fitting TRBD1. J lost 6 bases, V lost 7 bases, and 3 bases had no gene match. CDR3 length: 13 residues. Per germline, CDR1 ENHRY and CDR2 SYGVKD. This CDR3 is CAITRDSNSPLHF. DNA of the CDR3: TGTGCCATCACCAGGGACAGTAATTCACCCCTCCACTTT.

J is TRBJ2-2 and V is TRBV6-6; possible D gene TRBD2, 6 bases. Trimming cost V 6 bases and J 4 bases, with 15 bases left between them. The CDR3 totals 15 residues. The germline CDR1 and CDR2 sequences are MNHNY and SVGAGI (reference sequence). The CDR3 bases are TGTGCCAGCAGCCCTAGCCGGGGGACCACCGGGGAGCTGTTTTTT. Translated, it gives CASSPSRGTTGELFF.

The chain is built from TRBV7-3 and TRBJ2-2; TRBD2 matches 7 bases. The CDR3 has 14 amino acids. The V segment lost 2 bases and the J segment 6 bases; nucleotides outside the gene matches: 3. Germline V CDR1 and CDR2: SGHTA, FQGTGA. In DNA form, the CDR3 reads TGTGCCAGCAGCTTAGGGAGGGATGCCGGGGAGCTGTTTTTT. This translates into CASSLGRDAGELFF.

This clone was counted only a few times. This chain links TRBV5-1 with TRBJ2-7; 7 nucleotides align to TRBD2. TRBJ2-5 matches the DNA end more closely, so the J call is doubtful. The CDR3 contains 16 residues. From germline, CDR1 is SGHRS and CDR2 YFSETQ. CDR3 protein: CASSLDSELAAPTQYF. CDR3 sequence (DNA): TGCGCCAGCAGCTTGGACTCCGAGCTAGCGGCCCCGACCCAGTACTTC.

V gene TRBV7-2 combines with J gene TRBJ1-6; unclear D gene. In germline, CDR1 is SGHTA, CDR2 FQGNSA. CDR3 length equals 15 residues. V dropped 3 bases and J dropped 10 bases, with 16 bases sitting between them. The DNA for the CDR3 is TGTGCCAGCAGCTTGATTTCGGGTTCGGGATCACCCCTCCACTTT. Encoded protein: CASSLISGSGSPLHF.

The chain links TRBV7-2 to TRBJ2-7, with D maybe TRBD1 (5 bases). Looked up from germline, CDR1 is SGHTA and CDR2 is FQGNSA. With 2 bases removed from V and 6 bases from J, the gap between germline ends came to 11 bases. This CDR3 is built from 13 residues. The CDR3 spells CASSLTDSFEQYF. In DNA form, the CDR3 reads TGTGCCAGCAGCTTAACAGACAGTTTCGAGCAGTACTTC.

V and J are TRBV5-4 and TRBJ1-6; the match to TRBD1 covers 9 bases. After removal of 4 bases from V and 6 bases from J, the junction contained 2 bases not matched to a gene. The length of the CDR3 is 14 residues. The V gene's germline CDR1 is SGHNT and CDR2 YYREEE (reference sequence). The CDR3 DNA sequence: TGTGCCAGCAGCCCGGACAGGGGTAATTCACCCCTCCACTTT. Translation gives CASSPDRGNSPLHF. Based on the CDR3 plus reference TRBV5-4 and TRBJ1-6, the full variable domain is ETGVTQSPTHLIKTRGQQVTLRCSSQSGHNTVSWYQQALGQGPQFIFQYYREEENGRGNFPPRFSGLQFPNYSSELNVNALELDDSALYLCASSPDRGNSPLHFGNGTRLTVT.

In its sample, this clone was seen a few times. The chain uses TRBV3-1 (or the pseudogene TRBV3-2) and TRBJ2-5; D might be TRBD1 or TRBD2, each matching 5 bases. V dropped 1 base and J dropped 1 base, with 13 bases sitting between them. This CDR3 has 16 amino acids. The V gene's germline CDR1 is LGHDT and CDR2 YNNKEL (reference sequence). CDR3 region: CASSQVGIGGQETQYF. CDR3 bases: TGTGCCAGCAGCCAAGTGGGTATTGGGGGCCAAGAGACCCAGTACTTC.

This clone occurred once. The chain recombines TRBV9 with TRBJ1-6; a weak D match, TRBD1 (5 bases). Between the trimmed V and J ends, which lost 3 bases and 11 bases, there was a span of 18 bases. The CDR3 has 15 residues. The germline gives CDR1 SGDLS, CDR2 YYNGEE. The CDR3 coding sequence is TGTGCCAGCAGCGCAGCACAGGTCCCGGGTGCACCCCTCCACTTT. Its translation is CASSAAQVPGAPLHF.

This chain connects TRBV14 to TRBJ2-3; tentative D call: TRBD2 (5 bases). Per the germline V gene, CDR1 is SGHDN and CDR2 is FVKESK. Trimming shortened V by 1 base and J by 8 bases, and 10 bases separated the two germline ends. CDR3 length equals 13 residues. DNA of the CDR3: TGTGCCAGCAGCCAAGCCCGCGAGGGTACGCAGTATTTT. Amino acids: CASSQAREGTQYF.

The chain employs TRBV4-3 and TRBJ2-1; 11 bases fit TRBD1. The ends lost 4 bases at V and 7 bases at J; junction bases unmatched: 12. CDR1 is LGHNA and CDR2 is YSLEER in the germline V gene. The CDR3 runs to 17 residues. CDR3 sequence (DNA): TGCGCCAGCAGCCCCTCCTCCGGGACAGGGGGTAAAAATGAGCAGTTCTTC. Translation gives CASSPSSGTGGKNEQFF.

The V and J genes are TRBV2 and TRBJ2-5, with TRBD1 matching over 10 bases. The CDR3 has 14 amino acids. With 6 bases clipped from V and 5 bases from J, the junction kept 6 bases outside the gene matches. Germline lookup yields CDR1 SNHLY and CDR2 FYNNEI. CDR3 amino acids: CASRRDRGGETQYF. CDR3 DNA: TGTGCCAGCAGGAGGGACAGGGGTGGGGAGACCCAGTACTTC. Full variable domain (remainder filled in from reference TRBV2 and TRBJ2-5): EPEVTQTPSHQVTQMGQEVILRCVPISNHLYFYWYRQILGQKVEFLVSFYNNEISEKSEIFDDQFSVERPDGSNFTLKIRSTKLEDSAMYFCASRRDRGGETQYFGPGTRLLVL.

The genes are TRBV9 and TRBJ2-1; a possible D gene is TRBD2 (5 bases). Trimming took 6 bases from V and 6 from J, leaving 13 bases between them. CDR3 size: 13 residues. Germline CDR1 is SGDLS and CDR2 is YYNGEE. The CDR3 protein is CASKSSGGNEQFF. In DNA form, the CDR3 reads TGTGCCAGCAAATCGTCCGGAGGCAATGAGCAGTTCTTC.